This T cell receptor beta chain was sequenced during a study of vaccination and CD4 T cells after COVID-19. Cultured CD4+ T cells had their DNA profiled by the Oncomine TCR Beta short-read assay. TCRdb recomputed calls from the PCR reads with MiXCR, one row per CDR3 protein. The table shows 10,000 to 15,000 distinct CDR3 sequences, with 40% to 55% occurring only once. Treatment denoted: roughly ten-day PBMC culture with coronavirus spike peptide pools or control peptides (ViraFEST assay). Germline V CDR1 and CDR2: MNHEY, SVGAGI. V was clipped by 0 bases and J by 4 bases, with 8 bases between them. The CDR3 length is 14 residues. A note on this clonotype: Antigen specificity is unknown.

This specimen consisted of CD4+ T cells from blood, cultured in vitro, obtained before SARS-CoV-2 vaccination. The chain joins TRBV6-5 to TRBJ2-3; D unclear. The clonotype originates from a human donor who had recovered from COVID-19. CDR3 nucleotide sequence: TGTGCCAGCAGTTACTCTAGGGCAGCAGATACGCAGTATTTT. Its protein product is CASSYSRAADTQYF.